These 6 T cell receptor beta chains were all obtained from the same sample, sequenced in a study of blood T cell repertoires in COVID-19. The assay was immunoSEQ multiplex PCR, and TCRdb's table has in-frame clones only and misses some. The sample yields 150,000 to 200,000 clones, around 90% seen once. The sample was peripheral blood. The receptors were gathered from a man between 40 and 49 years old with active or convalescent COVID-19.

This clone was seen many times. Other nucleotide sequences from this sample produce the same CDR3. The rearrangement uses TRBV7-9 and TRBJ1-5; 8 bases align to TRBD1. Germline trimming cut 5 bases from V and 3 bases from J; bases unmatched to any gene: 3. Germline lookup yields CDR1 SEHNR and CDR2 FQNEAQ (reference sequence). The CDR3 length is 14 residues. CDR3 in amino acids: CASSRTGSNQPQHF. In nucleotides, the CDR3 is TGTGCCAGCAGCCGGACAGGGTCCAATCAGCCCCAGCATTTT.

This chain uses TRBV5-4 with TRBJ2-3; D unclear. Germline V lookup: CDR1 SGHNT, CDR2 YYREEE (reference sequence). The CDR3 is 13 amino acids. Between the trimmed V and J ends, which lost 2 bases and 4 bases, there was a span of 8 bases. The CDR3 DNA follows: TGTGCCAGCAGCTTATCGGCGGCAGATACGCAGTATTTT. Translating it yields CASSLSAADTQYF.

J is TRBJ2-7 and V is TRBV15, with D uncertain. V was cut by 5 bases and J by 2 bases, with 7 bases left in between. CDR3 length: 12 residues. The V gene's germline CDR1 is LNHNV and CDR2 YYDKDF (reference sequence). The CDR3 region is CATSSLAYEQYF. The DNA of the CDR3 is TGTGCCACCAGCTCCCTCGCCTACGAGCAGTACTTC.

The V gene is TRBV3-1 (or the pseudogene TRBV3-2), the J gene TRBJ1-2; 7 bases map to TRBD1. Germline loops: CDR1 LGHDT, CDR2 YNNKEL (reference sequence). The V and J ends lost 1 base and 5 bases, in that order; junction bases with no gene match: 4. CDR3 length equals 14 residues. Here the CDR3 reads CASSQGTGEYGYTF. In DNA, the CDR3 is TGTGCCAGCAGCCAAGGGACAGGAGAATATGGCTACACCTTC.

This clone was seen a handful of times. V usage is TRBV5-4 and J usage is TRBJ1-6; 11 positions match TRBD1. This CDR3 has 16 residues. Germline V CDR1 and CDR2: SGHNT, YYREEE (reference sequence). J was trimmed by 6 bases and V by 5 bases; bases with no gene match: 7. CDR3: CASRAGQGALNSPLHF. CDR3 DNA sequence: TGTGCCAGCAGGGCCGGACAGGGGGCGCTTAATTCACCCCTCCACTTT.

The gene calls are TRBV21-1 and TRBJ2-3; the table calls TRBD2, which could not be checked here. TRBV21-1 constitutes a pseudogene. The CDR3 totals 24 residues. The CDR3 sequence is CASSKASDDRIVSGGAFYTDTQYF. CDR3 DNA sequence: TGTGCCAGCAGCAAAGCTTCTGATGACCGCATAGTTAGCGGGGGGGCATTCTACACAGATACGCAGTATTTT.